This TCR beta chain stems from a study of long-term antiretroviral therapy in people with HIV. Findings of the study overall: With ART, diversity went up but was still lower than in transplant donor controls. In HIV, the repertoires covered a tighter span of CDR3 lengths than in controls. Clones showing expansion before ART dominated the repertoire at all time points.

A word on this clone: Antigen: not known.

J gave up 4 bases and V 8 bases, and 9 bases lay outside the gene matches. The CDR3 totals 14 residues. Germline CDR1 reads MNHEY; CDR2 reads SMNVEV (reference sequence). At the survey level, the v3.0 immunoSEQ assay was run. The data were produced by immunoSEQ multiplex PCR, yet TCRdb's version contains in-frame clones alone and is incomplete. Seen here are more than 15,000 clones, over 75% observed once, and the top ten hold around 12%. The sequence derives from a man aged 50-60 years with HIV. The rearrangement joins TRBV27 to TRBJ2-3, with 7 bases fitting TRBD2. The specimen was unsorted PBMCs, collected 0.7 years before starting antiretroviral therapy. The DNA of the CDR3 is TGTGCCAGCGGGAGGGAAGGAAGATCAGATACGCAGTATTTT. Translating it yields CASGREGRSDTQYF.